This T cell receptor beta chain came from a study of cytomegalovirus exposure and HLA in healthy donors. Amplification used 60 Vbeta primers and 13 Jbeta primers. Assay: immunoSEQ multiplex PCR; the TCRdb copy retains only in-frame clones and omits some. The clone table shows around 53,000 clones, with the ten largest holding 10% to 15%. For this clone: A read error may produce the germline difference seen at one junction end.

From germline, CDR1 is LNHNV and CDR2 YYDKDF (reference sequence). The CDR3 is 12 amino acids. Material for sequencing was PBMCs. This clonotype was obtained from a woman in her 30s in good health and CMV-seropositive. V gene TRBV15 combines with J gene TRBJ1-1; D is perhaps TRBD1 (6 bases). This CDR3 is CATSRVQGRIIF. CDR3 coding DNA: TGTGCCACCAGCAGAGTTCAGGGGCGTATTATCTTT.